This TCR beta chain was sequenced for a study of tumor and adjacent non-tumor tissue in lung cancer. Turning to the study itself: Patients comprised 12 adenocarcinoma, a couple of squamous cell carcinoma and 1 small cell lung cancer.

The library came from three nested PCR rounds adapted from ARM-PCR protocols. TCRdb reprocessed the multiplex PCR reads with MiXCR, giving one entry per CDR3 protein. The top ten clones hold roughly 24% of a sample with just over 200,000 distinct CDR3 sequences, roughly 70% of them seen once. The V gene's germline CDR1 is WNHNN and CDR2 SYGVQD (reference sequence). The ends lost 4 bases at V and 8 bases at J; junction bases unmatched: 3. The CDR3 consists of 12 residues. The template was RNA from unsorted bulk tissue. Study findings and constraints: Significantly higher TCR diversity was found in tumor than normal lung. Top 100 clones took a larger repertoire share in normal lung.

For this clonotype: The target antigen is unknown.

The chain uses TRBV10-1 and TRBJ2-3; 7 nucleotides line up with TRBD2. The TCR originated in a man in his 60s with non-small cell lung cancer. The specimen sequenced was lung tumor tissue. CDR3 sequence reads: CASSAPGGTQYF. The DNA of the CDR3 is TGCGCCAGCAGTGCACCGGGAGGTACGCAGTATTTT.